This record looks at one T cell receptor (beta chain) sequence and its context. Germline CDR1 reads KGHSH; CDR2 reads LQKENI. The germline V and J ends were trimmed by 2 bases and 1 base, with 12 bases remaining between them. The CDR3 runs to 15 residues. Here immunoSEQ multiplex PCR was the method, and the copy in TCRdb shows in-frame clones only, minus some. The repertoire holds more than 25,000 clones, with about 93% as singletons. The entry originates in a study of chemoradiotherapy in HPV16-positive cancers. The chain joins TRBV18 to TRBJ2-7; D is uncertain. The sequence was obtained from a human donor with HPV-associated anogenital cancer. The sequences come from blood, collected from a patient who underwent chemoradiotherapy. CDR3 sequence (DNA): TGTGCCAGCTCACCAGTCCCCGAAATTTCCTACGAGCAGTACTTC. Translated, it gives CASSPVPEISYEQYF.